What follows describes a single TCR beta chain. Germline lookup yields CDR1 MDHEN and CDR2 SYDVKM. V was cut by 6 bases and J by 3 bases, with 23 bases left in between. There are 18 residues in the CDR3. Repertoires were generated with immunoSEQ multiplex PCR, while TCRdb's copy carries only in-frame clones and drops some. The sample has roughly 360,000 clones; less than 90% are singletons. Cohort 3 donors counted as recovered after two negative PCRs, clearance, or resolved symptoms. This sample is part of a study of blood T cell repertoires in COVID-19. Background on the study: Nucleic acid was either cDNA or gDNA, and it came from T cells, B-cell-depleted T cells, or PBMCs.

The V and J genes are TRBV28 and TRBJ1-4; D remains ambiguous. The material sequenced was PBMCs or T cells enriched from blood (not recorded which). This receptor was obtained from a woman aged 50 to 60 who had recovered from COVID-19. CDR3: CASRSRQLYAMANEKLFF. CDR3 nucleotide sequence: TGTGCCAGCAGGTCCCGACAACTCTATGCCATGGCTAATGAAAAACTGTTTTTT.